One and the same sample provided the 23 T cell receptor beta chains below, sequenced in a study of graft-versus-host responses after intestinal transplantation. The antigens these receptors bind are not known. Clones were read by immunoSEQ multiplex PCR, and TCRdb kept only the in-frame ones, dropping some. The top ten hold approximately 1% of the sample, which has approximately 89,000 clones, about 93% seen once. Sequencing used unstimulated CD8+ T cells sorted from spleen or lymph node cells, obtained before transplant. All receptors come from a human donor who was the organ donor for an intestinal transplant.

The V and J genes are TRBV7-9 and TRBJ2-5; maybe TRBD1 (6 bases). This CDR3 comprises 17 residues. Germline assignment: CDR1 SEHNR and CDR2 FQNEAQ (reference sequence). Trimming removed 5 bases from V and 5 bases from J, with 24 bases in between. CDR3 in DNA: TGTGCCAGCAGCACTAGGACAGCCGGGACGCTCGGGGAGACCCAGTACTTC. Its translation is CASSTRTAGTLGETQYF.

The V and J genes are TRBV7-6 and TRBJ1-5; D is unresolved. V was pared by 1 base and J by 9 bases, with 13 bases between. Looked up from germline, CDR1 is SGHVS and CDR2 is FNYEAQ. This CDR3 is built from 14 residues. DNA for the CDR3: TGTGCCAGCAGCTTAGGTCATAAGCATATGCCCCAGCATTTT. Protein product: CASSLGHKHMPQHF.

In its sample, this clone was seen once. This sequence joins TRBV19 and TRBJ1-5, with unresolved D. Trimming removed 2 bases at V and 7 bases at J, with 9 bases between. This CDR3 is built from 13 residues. Germline V gene sequence: CDR1 LNHDA, CDR2 SQIVND (reference sequence). The CDR3 nucleotides read TGTGCCAGTAGTATATACCCGGTACAGCCCCAGCATTTT. It codes for CASSIYPVQPQHF.

This chain uses TRBV4-1 with TRBJ2-1; 12 bases are a match to TRBD2. Germline-derived CDR1 and CDR2 are MGHRA and YSYEKL. V trimming: 0 bases; J trimming: 13 bases; junction bases outside the gene matches: 7. CDR3 length: 15 amino acids. The CDR3 sequence: CASSQERASGGAQFF. CDR3 nucleotide sequence: TGCGCCAGCAGCCAAGAGCGGGCTAGCGGGGGGGCCCAGTTCTTC.

The rearrangement uses TRBV4-1 and TRBJ2-7, with 7 bases identical to TRBD2. The CDR3 is made up of 15 amino acids. Germline CDR1 and CDR2: MGHRA and YSYEKL. V was clipped by 4 bases and J by 3 bases; unmatched bases: 9. Here the CDR3 reads CASSPQGGRVYEQYF. The CDR3 nucleotides read TGCGCCAGCAGCCCCCAGGGCGGGAGAGTCTACGAGCAGTACTTC.

V and J are TRBV11-2 and TRBJ2-7; maybe TRBD2 (6 bases). The CDR3 totals 17 residues. Germline V gives CDR1 SGHAT, CDR2 FQNNGV. Trimming cost V 0 bases and J 0 bases, with 15 bases left between them. Here the CDR3 DNA reads TGTGCCAGCAGCTTAGAGGGGCCGGGACTCCTCTCCTACGAGCAGTACTTC. It is translated as CASSLEGPGLLSYEQYF.

The chain couples TRBV27 to TRBJ2-7; 11 nucleotides agree with TRBD2. With 4 bases clipped from V and 3 bases from J, the junction kept 5 bases outside the gene matches. The length of the CDR3 is 15 residues. Germline assignment: CDR1 MNHEY and CDR2 SMNVEV (reference sequence). This CDR3 is CASSSLAGGNYEQYF. CDR3 nucleotides: TGTGCCAGCAGTTCGTTAGCGGGAGGGAACTACGAGCAGTACTTC.

This chain uses TRBV11-2 with TRBJ2-1, with D tentatively TRBD1 (6 bases). This CDR3 has 15 residues. Germline assignment: CDR1 SGHAT and CDR2 FQNNGV. Trimming removed 4 bases at V and 7 bases at J, with 17 bases between. The CDR3 sequence is CASSYPRGRGNEQFF. CDR3 bases: TGTGCCAGCAGCTACCCCAGGGGTCGAGGGAATGAGCAGTTCTTC.

V and J are TRBV19 and TRBJ1-5; 7 bases agree with TRBD1. CDR1 and CDR2 (germline): LNHDA, SQIVND (reference sequence). V was clipped by 6 bases and J by 3 bases; unmatched bases: 8. The CDR3 runs 15 residues. The CDR3 sequence: CASRETGWYNQPQHF. The CDR3 region has the DNA TGTGCCAGTAGGGAGACAGGGTGGTACAATCAGCCCCAGCATTTT.

The DNA for the CDR3 is TGTGCCAGCAGTCCGGGACTGAGAAGAAGCACAGATACGCAGTATTTT. Translation: CASSPGLRRSTDTQYF. The chain links TRBV27 to TRBJ2-3; D is possibly TRBD2 (6 bases). Germline V gene data show CDR1 as MNHEY and CDR2 as SMNVEV (reference sequence). Trimming removed 5 bases at V and 0 bases at J, with 15 bases between. CDR3 length: 16 amino acids.

The rearrangement uses TRBV27 and TRBJ2-7; 12 bases match TRBD2. V was clipped by 2 bases and J by 4 bases; unmatched bases: 6. The length of the CDR3 is 16 residues. The germline V gene encodes CDR1 MNHEY and CDR2 SMNVEV (reference sequence). CDR3 protein: CASSLVGTSGPYEQYF. The DNA of the CDR3 is TGTGCCAGCAGTTTAGTTGGGACTAGCGGGCCTTACGAGCAGTACTTC.

The chain joins TRBV30 to TRBJ1-1, with D tentatively TRBD1 (5 bases). V was shortened by 5 bases and J by 11 bases, with 15 bases between the two germline ends. Germline CDR1 is GTSNPN and CDR2 is SVGIG (reference sequence). CDR3 length equals 11 residues. The CDR3 sequence is CAWRDYWFAFF. As DNA, the CDR3 is TGTGCCTGGCGGGACTATTGGTTTGCTTTCTTT. The entire variable domain, with the rest obtained from reference TRBV30 and TRBJ1-1, is as follows: SQTIHQWPATLVQPVGSPLSLECTVEGTSNPNLYWYRQAAGRGLQLLFYSVGIGQISSEVPQNLSASRPQDRQFILSSKKLLLSDSGFYLCAWRDYWFAFFGQGTRLTVV.

V gene TRBV19 combines with J gene TRBJ1-3, with 7 bases aligning to TRBD1. The CDR3 is 20 amino acids. Losses at the gene ends were 1 base for V and 0 bases for J; bases not matched to a gene: 15. The germline CDR1 and CDR2 sequences are LNHDA and SQIVND (reference sequence). CDR3 bases: TGTGCCAGTAGTATAGTCGGAGGGACAGACTCAACCCTCTCTGGAAACACCATATATTTT. It is translated as CASSIVGGTDSTLSGNTIYF.

J is TRBJ2-2 and V is TRBV15, with D tentatively TRBD1 (5 bases). Trimming pared 3 bases from V and 9 bases from J, leaving 14 bases between. CDR3 length: 14 residues. Looked up from germline, CDR1 is LNHNV and CDR2 is YYDKDF (reference sequence). DNA of the CDR3: TGTGCCACCAGCAGTCAGACAGTATGGCGGGAGCTGTTTTTT. Its translation: CATSSQTVWRELFF.

V usage is TRBV7-9 and J usage is TRBJ1-1; 8 nucleotides align to TRBD1. Germline trimming cut 5 bases from V and 5 bases from J; bases unmatched to any gene: 7. Germline CDR1 is SEHNR and CDR2 is FQNEAQ (reference sequence). This CDR3 region has 14 residues. CDR3 region: CASSVRQGLTEAFF. The CDR3 DNA reads as TGTGCCAGCAGCGTTCGACAGGGGCTGACTGAAGCTTTCTTT.

The V gene is TRBV28, the J gene TRBJ2-1, with D uncertain. The CDR3 runs 11 residues. V lost 8 bases, J lost 3 bases, and 5 bases lay in between. The germline CDR1 and CDR2 sequences are MDHEN and SYDVKM. DNA for the CDR3: TGTGCCAGCCATTTCTACAATGAGCAGTTCTTC. Protein product: CASHFYNEQFF.

This clone appeared once. The CDR3 reads CASSGSGGSGNLYNEQFF. Here the CDR3 DNA reads TGTGCCAGCAGCGGGTCCGGGGGTAGCGGGAACCTCTACAATGAGCAGTTCTTC. This chain connects TRBV9 to TRBJ2-1; 8 bases are a match to TRBD2. V dropped 3 bases and J dropped 3; count of bases not matched to a gene: 14. The germline V gene has CDR1 SGDLS and CDR2 YYNGEE. The CDR3 consists of 18 residues. Complete variable domain (other parts from reference TRBV9 and TRBJ2-1): DSGVTQTPKHLITATGQRVTLRCSPRSGDLSVYWYQQSLDQGLQFLIQYYNGEERAKGNILERFSAQQFPDLHSELNLSSLELGDSALYFCASSGSGGSGNLYNEQFFGPGTRLTVL.

J is TRBJ1-1 and V is TRBV9, with 7 bases matching TRBD1. Germline CDR1 is SGDLS and CDR2 is YYNGEE. The CDR3 totals 16 residues. With 4 bases clipped from V and 0 bases from J, the junction kept 9 bases outside the gene matches. The CDR3 DNA sequence: TGTGCCAGCAGCCCCAGGGACAGCCCACTGAACACTGAAGCTTTCTTT. Residues: CASSPRDSPLNTEAFF.

V and J are TRBV7-9 and TRBJ2-2; D might be TRBD2 (6 bases). Trimming shortened V by 0 bases and J by 1 base, and 9 bases separated the two germline ends. CDR1 and CDR2 from the germline V gene are SEHNR and FQNEAQ (reference sequence). CDR3 length equals 16 residues. For the CDR3, the DNA is TGTGCCAGCAGCTTAGCGGTCGGGGGGAACACCGGGGAGCTGTTTTTT. Translation gives CASSLAVGGNTGELFF.

This chain uses TRBV7-3 with TRBJ2-7; the D gene is possibly TRBD1 (5 bases). This CDR3 contains 14 residues. Trimming left V 5 bases short and J 1 base short, with 12 bases between. Germline V lookup: CDR1 SGHTA, CDR2 FQGTGA. The DNA of the CDR3 is TGTGCCAGCAGCCTAGGGGTCGGATCCTACGAGCAGTACTTC. Translating it yields CASSLGVGSYEQYF.

The chain recombines TRBV11-1 with TRBJ2-5, with D perhaps TRBD1 (6 bases). With the DNA end fitting TRBJ2-7 better, the J assignment may be wrong. CDR1 and CDR2 (germline): SGHAT, FQDESV (reference sequence). CDR3 size: 14 residues. The CDR3 protein is CASSRRDTSYEQYF. Here the CDR3 DNA reads TGTGCCAGCAGCCGACGGGACACGTCTTACGAGCAGTACTTC.

The chain links TRBV28 to TRBJ1-4, with a tentative D call TRBD1 (5 bases). Trimming removed 5 bases at V and 3 bases at J, with 13 bases between. This CDR3 has 15 residues. Per germline, CDR1 MDHEN and CDR2 SYDVKM. The chain's CDR3 is CASSGGGRANEKLFF. In nucleotides, the CDR3 is TGTGCCAGCAGTGGGGGGGGGAGAGCTAATGAAAAACTGTTTTTT. Variable domain in full (rest from reference TRBV28 and TRBJ1-4): DVKVTQSSRYLVKRTGEKVFLECVQDMDHENMFWYRQDPGLGLRLIYFSYDVKMKEKGDIPEGYSVSREKKERFSLILESASTNQTSMYLCASSGGGRANEKLFFGSGTQLSVL.

This chain connects TRBV11-3 to TRBJ2-2; D is possibly TRBD1 (7 bases). CDR3 length equals 16 residues. The germline V gene has CDR1 SGHNT and CDR2 YENEEA. Trimming pared 3 bases from V and 6 bases from J, leaving 17 bases between. Here the CDR3 reads CASSFLAGQKSGELFF. The DNA of the CDR3 is TGTGCCAGCAGCTTTCTGGCGGGACAGAAATCCGGGGAGCTGTTTTTT.